Presented here are 17 T cell receptor beta chains from one specimen sequenced in a study of T cells in Graves' hyperthyroidism and ophthalmopathy. From RNA transcripts, TCR beta CDR3 regions were amplified. Carried out on the TCR CDR3, a first-round RT-PCR used the HTBI primer set. TCRdb redid the calling of the multiplex PCR reads with MiXCR, one entry per CDR3 protein. The sample records around 660,000 distinct CDR3 sequences, roughly 45% being singletons. Sequencing was done on a sample of peripheral blood or thyroid tissue (not recorded which). Source of these receptors: an adult man with Graves' disease, either hyperthyroidism or ophthalmopathy (not recorded which).

This chain uses TRBV12-3 or TRBV12-4 with TRBJ1-1; a weak D match, TRBD1 (5 bases). Trimming pared 6 bases from V and 2 bases from J, leaving 22 bases between. CDR3 length: 17 amino acids. DNA of the CDR3: TGTGCCAGCAGGGACTTTCGGGGGGGAGGCGGCAACACTGAAGCTTTCTTT. As protein: CASRDFRGGGGNTEAFF.

This clonotype was recorded only once. The chain combines TRBV24-1 with TRBJ1-4; 10 nucleotides agree with TRBD1. CDR3 length: 16 amino acids. Per the germline V gene, CDR1 is KGHDR and CDR2 is SFDVKD. V trimming: 3 bases; J trimming: 4 bases; junction bases outside the gene matches: 4. The CDR3 here is CATSDTRTGGNEKLFF. In DNA form, the CDR3 reads TGTGCCACCAGTGATACCCGGACAGGGGGTAATGAAAAACTGTTTTTT.

This sequence joins TRBV2 and TRBJ1-4; 7 positions match TRBD1. Germline CDR1 reads SNHLY; CDR2 reads FYNNEI. The J segment lost 0 bases and the V segment lost 8 bases, leaving 3 bases of the junction unmatched. The CDR3 is 14 residues long. The CDR3 coding sequence is TGTGCCAGCGGACAGGACCCAACTAATGAAAAACTGTTTTTT. Translation: CASGQDPTNEKLFF.

V gene TRBV12-3 or TRBV12-4 combines with J gene TRBJ2-6; 9 nucleotides agree with TRBD1. The junction had 11 bases not matched to a gene; V was cut back by 5 bases and J by 3 bases. This CDR3 comprises 18 residues. Here the CDR3 reads CASSKQGARNYGANVLTF. The CDR3 bases are TGTGCCAGCAGTAAACAGGGGGCGCGTAACTATGGGGCCAACGTCCTGACTTTC.

This clonotype was recorded at least ten times. V and J are TRBV20-1 and TRBJ1-6; TRBD1 agrees at 9 bases. CDR3 length: 14 residues. The trim removed 7 bases at V and 10 bases at J, leaving 11 bases unmatched. The germline CDR1 and CDR2 sequences are DFQATT and SNEGSKA (reference sequence). CDR3 sequence reads: CSVSPGQGYSPLHF. The CDR3 DNA sequence: TGCAGTGTTTCACCGGGACAGGGTTACTCACCCCTCCACTTT.

The V call is TRBV2, the J call TRBJ2-2; 11 bases are shared with TRBD1. V lost 4 bases to trimming and J lost 7 bases; unmatched junction nucleotides: 2. CDR1 SNHLY and CDR2 FYNNEI come from the germline V gene. This CDR3 region has 14 residues. CDR3 DNA sequence: TGTGCCAGCAGTGTGGGACAGGGGGACGGGGAGCTGTTTTTT. Its protein product is CASSVGQGDGELFF.

The chain has TRBV7-8 and TRBJ1-6; D is undetermined. Germline V gives CDR1 SGHVS, CDR2 FQNEAQ. This CDR3 contains 19 residues. Trimming cost V 0 bases and J 0 bases, with 15 bases left between them. The CDR3 region is CASSLAILMQSSYNSPLHF. Here the CDR3 DNA reads TGTGCCAGCAGCTTAGCGATTCTAATGCAGAGCTCCTATAATTCACCCCTCCACTTT. Complete variable domain (other parts from reference TRBV7-8 and TRBJ1-6): GAGVSQSPRYKVAKRGQDVALRCDPISGHVSLFWYQQALGQGPEFLTYFQNEAQLDKSGLPSDRFFAERPEGSVSTLKIQRTQQEDSAVYLCASSLAILMQSSYNSPLHFGNGTRLTVT.

This clonotype was observed many times. This rearrangement joins TRBV15 to TRBJ1-4; the match to TRBD1 covers 10 bases. The CDR3 is made up of 15 amino acids. Losses at the gene ends were 0 bases for V and 6 bases for J; bases not matched to a gene: 1. CDR1 and CDR2 (germline): LNHNV, YYDKDF (reference sequence). This CDR3 reads CATSRDGTGDEKLFF. Written as DNA, the CDR3 is TGTGCCACCAGCAGAGACGGGACAGGGGATGAAAAACTGTTTTTT.

This clonotype was counted a few times. J is TRBJ2-5 and V is TRBV14; D not resolved. Deletions cut 0 bases from V and 5 bases from J, with 4 bases between. The V gene's germline CDR1 is SGHDN and CDR2 FVKESK. CDR3 length equals 12 residues. The CDR3 nucleotides are TGTGCCAGCAGCCAAGATTTCGAGACCCAGTACTTC. As protein: CASSQDFETQYF.

As to this clonotype: This may arise from a read error, as a much more abundant clone is one base away. V gene TRBV20-1 combines with J gene TRBJ1-4; 9 nucleotides match TRBD1. With V trimmed by 3 bases and J by 7 bases, 6 bases remained unmatched. The CDR3 runs 14 residues. CDR1 and CDR2 (germline): DFQATT, SNEGSKA (reference sequence). The CDR3, as DNA: TGCAGTGCTAGCGGGACAGGGATGCGTGAAAAACTGTTTTTT. Protein: CSASGTGMREKLFF.

Concerning this clonotype itself: The final CDR3 position lacks the conserved phenylalanine or tryptophan, pointing to a likely read error. V is TRBV4-2 and J is TRBJ1-6; the match to TRBD1 covers 8 bases. Per the germline V gene, CDR1 is LGHNA and CDR2 is YNFKEQ. The V segment lost 3 bases and the J segment 8 bases; nucleotides outside the gene matches: 6. The CDR3 runs to 15 residues. CDR3 region: CASSQDRESYSPLHC. The CDR3, as DNA: TGTGCCAGCAGCCAGGACAGGGAGAGTTATTCACCCCTCCACTGT.

V is TRBV27 and J is TRBJ1-5; D is perhaps TRBD1 (5 bases). CDR3 size: 15 residues. V lost 3 bases and J 2 bases, leaving 11 bases between the germline ends. Looked up from germline, CDR1 is MNHEY and CDR2 is SMNVEV (reference sequence). The CDR3 DNA sequence: TGTGCCAGCAGTTTGGAGGGGCTGGGCAATCAGCCCCAGCATTTT. Translation gives CASSLEGLGNQPQHF.

This clonotype was seen at least ten times. The chain is built from TRBV7-8 and TRBJ1-2; D call uncertain. The CDR3 length is 13 residues. Looked up from germline, CDR1 is SGHVS and CDR2 is FQNEAQ. The V and J ends lost 1 base and 4 bases respectively, with 7 bases between them. CDR3 region: CASSLGSSYGYTF. The CDR3 DNA sequence: TGTGCCAGCAGCTTAGGTTCAAGCTATGGCTACACCTTC.

About this clonotype itself: The junction differs from germline at one of its ends, possibly a read error. The V and J genes are TRBV7-7 and TRBJ2-5, with 7 nucleotides matching TRBD1. This CDR3 has 13 amino acids. The germline V gene has CDR1 SSHAT and CDR2 FNYEAQ (reference sequence). The CDR3 reads CASSLPGQRNQYF. The CDR3 bases are TGTGCTAGCAGCTTACCGGGACAGAGAAATCAGTACTTC.

V and J are TRBV15 and TRBJ1-5; 7 nucleotides match TRBD1. The junction had 6 bases not matched to a gene; V was cut back by 5 bases and J by 5 bases. Germline CDR1 reads LNHNV; CDR2 reads YYDKDF (reference sequence). This CDR3 comprises 14 residues. CDR3: CATSSRQGYQPQHF. CDR3 DNA: TGTGCCACCAGCTCAAGACAGGGCTATCAGCCCCAGCATTTT.

This CDR3 reads CASSLDGPANYGYTF. CDR3 coding DNA: TGTGCCAGCAGCTTAGATGGACCCGCTAACTATGGCTACACCTTC. V and J are TRBV7-9 and TRBJ1-2, with D hard to call. Germline V gene data show CDR1 as SEHNR and CDR2 as FQNEAQ (reference sequence). V shed 1 base and J shed 0 bases, with 9 bases lying between them. The CDR3 is 15 residues long.

There are many counts of this clonotype. J is TRBJ1-2 and V is TRBV7-9; D unresolved. Germline lookup yields CDR1 SEHNR and CDR2 FQNEAQ (reference sequence). V shed 1 base and J shed 2 bases, with 11 bases lying between them. This CDR3 comprises 15 residues. In nucleotides, the CDR3 is TGTGCCAGCAGCTTAGTGGACCCTTGGAACTATGGCTACACCTTC. It specifies CASSLVDPWNYGYTF.